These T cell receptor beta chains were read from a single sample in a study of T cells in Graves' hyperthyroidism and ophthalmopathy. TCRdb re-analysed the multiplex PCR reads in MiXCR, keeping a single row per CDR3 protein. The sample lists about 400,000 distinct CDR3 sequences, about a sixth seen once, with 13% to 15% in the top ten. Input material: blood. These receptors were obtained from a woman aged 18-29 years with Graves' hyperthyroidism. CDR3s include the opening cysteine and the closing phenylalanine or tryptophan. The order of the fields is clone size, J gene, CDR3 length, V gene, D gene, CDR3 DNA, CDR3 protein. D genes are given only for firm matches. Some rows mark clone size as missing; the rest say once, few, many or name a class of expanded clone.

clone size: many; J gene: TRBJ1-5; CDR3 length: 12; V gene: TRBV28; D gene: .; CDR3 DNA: TGTGCCAGCAGTCACCGGTTGAAGCCCCAGCATTTT; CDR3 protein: CASSHRLKPQHF
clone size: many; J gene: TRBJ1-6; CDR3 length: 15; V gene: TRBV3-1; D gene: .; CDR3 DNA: TGTGCCAGCAGCCCCACCGGGGTGTCTAATTCACCCCTCCACTTT; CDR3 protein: CASSPTGVSNSPLHF
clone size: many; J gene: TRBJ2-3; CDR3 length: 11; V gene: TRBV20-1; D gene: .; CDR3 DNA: TGCAGTGCTAGAAGCACAGATACGCAGTATTTT; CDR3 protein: CSARSTDTQYF
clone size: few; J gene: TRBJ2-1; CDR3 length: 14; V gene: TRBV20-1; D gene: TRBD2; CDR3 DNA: TGCAGTGCTGCCTGGACTAGCGGGGGATATGAGCAGTTCTTC; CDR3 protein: CSAAWTSGGYEQFF
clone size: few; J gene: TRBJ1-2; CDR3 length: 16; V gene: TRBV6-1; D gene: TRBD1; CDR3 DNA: TGTGCCAGCAGTTACTTTATTTCAGGGGGCGCGCGGGGCTACACCTTC; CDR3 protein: CASSYFISGGARGYTF
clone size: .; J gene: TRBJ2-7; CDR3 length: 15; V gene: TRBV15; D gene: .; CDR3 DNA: TGTGCCACCAGCAGAGCCAGCGGCACTACCTACGAGCAGTACTTC; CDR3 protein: CATSRASGTTYEQYF
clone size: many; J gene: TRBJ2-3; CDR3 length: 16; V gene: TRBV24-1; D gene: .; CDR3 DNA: TGTGCCACCAGTGAACCACAGGGGACTAGCACAGATACGCAGTATTTT; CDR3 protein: CATSEPQGTSTDTQYF
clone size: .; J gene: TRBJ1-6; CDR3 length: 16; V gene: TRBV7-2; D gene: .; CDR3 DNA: TGTGCCAGCAGCCGAACAGGGTTGGGGGATTATTCACCCCTCCACTTT; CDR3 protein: CASSRTGLGDYSPLHF
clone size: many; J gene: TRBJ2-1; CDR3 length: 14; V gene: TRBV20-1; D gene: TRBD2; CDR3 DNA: TGCAGTGCTAAGTCCGGGACTAGCGCCAATGAGCAGTTCTTC; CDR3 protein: CSAKSGTSANEQFF
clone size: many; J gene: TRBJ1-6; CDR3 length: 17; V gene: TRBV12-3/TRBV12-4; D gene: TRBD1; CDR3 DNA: TGTGCCAGCAGTCCCAACCTTGGGACAGGGAGTAATTCACCCCTCCACTTT; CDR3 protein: CASSPNLGTGSNSPLHF
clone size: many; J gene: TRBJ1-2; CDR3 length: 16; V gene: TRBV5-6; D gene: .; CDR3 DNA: TGTGCCAGCAGCTTGGCGACGAGCAGCTTCTACTATGGCTACACCTTC; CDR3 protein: CASSLATSSFYYGYTF
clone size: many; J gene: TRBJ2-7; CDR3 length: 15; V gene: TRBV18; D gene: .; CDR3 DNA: TGTGCCAGCTCACGTACCGGGACCGATGACTACGAGCAGTACTTC; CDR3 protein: CASSRTGTDDYEQYF
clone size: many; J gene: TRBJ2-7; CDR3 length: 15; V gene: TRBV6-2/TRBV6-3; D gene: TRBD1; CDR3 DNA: TGTGCCAGCAGCGACGACCGGACAGGGGGTTACGAGCAGTACTTC; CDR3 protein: CASSDDRTGGYEQYF
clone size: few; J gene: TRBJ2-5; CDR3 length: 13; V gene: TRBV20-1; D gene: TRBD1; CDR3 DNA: TGCAGTGCCCCGGACAGGAGCCAAGAGACCCAGTACTTC; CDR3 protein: CSAPDRSQETQYF
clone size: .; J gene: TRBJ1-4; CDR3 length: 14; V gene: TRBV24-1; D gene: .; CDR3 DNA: TGTGCCACCGAAGGACAGCCAGTTAATGAAAAACTGTTTTTT; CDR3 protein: CATEGQPVNEKLFF
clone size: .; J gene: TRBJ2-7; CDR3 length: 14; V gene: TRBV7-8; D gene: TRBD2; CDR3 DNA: TGTGCCAGCAGCTTCGGGACTAGCGTCTACGAGCAGTACTTC; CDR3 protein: CASSFGTSVYEQYF
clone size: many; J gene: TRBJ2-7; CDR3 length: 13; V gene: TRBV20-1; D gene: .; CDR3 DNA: TGCAGTGCTAGAGTATTGGGGGACTACGAGCAGTACTTC; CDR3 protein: CSARVLGDYEQYF
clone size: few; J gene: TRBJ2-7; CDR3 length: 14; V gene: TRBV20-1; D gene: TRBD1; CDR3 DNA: TGCAGTGCTAGAGAGGACAGGGCTGGGTACGAGCAGTACTTC; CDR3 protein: CSAREDRAGYEQYF
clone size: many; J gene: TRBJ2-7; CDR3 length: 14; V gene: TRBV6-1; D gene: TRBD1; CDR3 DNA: TGTGCCAGCAGACCAGGGGGAATCACCTACGAGCAGTACTTC; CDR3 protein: CASRPGGITYEQYF
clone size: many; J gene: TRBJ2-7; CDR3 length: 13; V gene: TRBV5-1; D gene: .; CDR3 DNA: TGCGCCAGCAGCTTGGCGGGAGTTTATGAGCAGTACTTC; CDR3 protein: CASSLAGVYEQYF
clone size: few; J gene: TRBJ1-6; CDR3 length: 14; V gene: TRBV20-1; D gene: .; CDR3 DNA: TGCAGTGCTAGAGGATCAGCAAATAATTCACCCCTCCACTTT; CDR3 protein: CSARGSANNSPLHF
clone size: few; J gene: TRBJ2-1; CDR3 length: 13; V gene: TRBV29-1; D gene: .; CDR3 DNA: TGCAGCGTTGATAATCCCAGCTTCGATGAGCAGTTCTTC; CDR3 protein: CSVDNPSFDEQFF
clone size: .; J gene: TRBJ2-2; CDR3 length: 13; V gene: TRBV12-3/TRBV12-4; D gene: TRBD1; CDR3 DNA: TGTGCCAGCAGGGGACAGACCACCGGGGAGCTGTTTTTT; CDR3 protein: CASRGQTTGELFF
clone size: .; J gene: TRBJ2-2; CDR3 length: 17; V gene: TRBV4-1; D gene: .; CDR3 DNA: TGCGCCAGCAGCCAGCCCGGAACGCGGGGACGAACCGGGGAGCTGTTTTTT; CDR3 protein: CASSQPGTRGRTGELFF
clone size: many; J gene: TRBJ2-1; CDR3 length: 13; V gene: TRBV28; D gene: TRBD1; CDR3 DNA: TGTGCCAGCACCCACAGGGGGTGGAATGAGCAGTTCTTC; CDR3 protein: CASTHRGWNEQFF
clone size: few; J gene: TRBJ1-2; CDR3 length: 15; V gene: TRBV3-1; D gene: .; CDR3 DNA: TGTGCCAGCAGCGCATCCCTAGGGTATTCGGATGGCTACACCTTC; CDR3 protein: CASSASLGYSDGYTF
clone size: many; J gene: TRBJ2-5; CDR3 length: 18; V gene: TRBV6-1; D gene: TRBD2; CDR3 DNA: TGTGCCAGCAGTGACGGAGGACTAGCGGGAGGGCCGCGAGAGACCCAGTACTTC; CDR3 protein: CASSDGGLAGGPRETQYF
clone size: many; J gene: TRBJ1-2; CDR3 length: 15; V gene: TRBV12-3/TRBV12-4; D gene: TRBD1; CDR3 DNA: TGTGCCAGCAGTGCAGACGGTTACAGGGGGAGCGGCTACACCTTC; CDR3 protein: CASSADGYRGSGYTF